Included here is one TCR beta chain sequence, with context. This clone came up once. No cognate antigen has been identified for it. No base qualities exist here, and no much larger clone lies one base off it. The immunoSEQ Assay, a bias-controlled multiplex PCR, was used to amplify TCRbeta CDR3 regions from genomic DNA. Turning to the authors' computational methods: Within the assay, amplification of reference gene primers was used to estimate how many nucleated cells each sample contained. To quantify the absolute abundance of each unique TCRbeta CDR3 rearrangement, sequence reads were collapsed and filtered. For each sample, productive Simpson clonality was calculated as the square root of Simpson's diversity index across productive rearrangements. TCRdb retrieved this table from immuneACCESS and kept in-frame rearrangements only. Not all clones are present; in checked studies, unresolved V genes account for under half, and no reason is known for the remainder. Clone size and the V and J calls come from that table; the DNA yielded D and trimming. The sample yields around 160,000 clones; about 83% were counted once. The ten largest clones represent 5.8% of the sample.

V was cut back by 8 bases and J by 3 bases, leaving a gap of 11 bases between them. The CDR1 and CDR2 encoded by the germline V gene are SGHTA and FQGNSA. CDR3 length: 13 amino acids, cysteine to phenylalanine. The CDR3 DNA has 39 bases and is translated from base 1. The entry originates in a study of blood T cell repertoires in COVID-19 (dated by TCRdb to 2020 to 2021). The study in broad terms: Samples covering the acute and convalescent phases of COVID-19 were provided by collaborators in the United States, Italy and Spain. Subjects who had been exposed to COVID-19, were actively infected with it, or had recovered from it provided the deeply sampled blood TCRbeta repertoires that made up the dataset. The sample metadata nearly always contained a de-identified subject ID, COVID-19 status, age in years and sex. The repertoires were released in a freely available public database meant as a resource for research on the immune response to SARS-CoV-2. The prospective study material was composed of cDNA or gDNA derived from T cells, B-cell-depleted T cells, or PBMCs. The samples were drawn from the first 160 participants of the ongoing ImmuneRACE study and from roughly 1,300 subjects provided by 6 global collaborators. Where available, HLA class I and class II types were obtained from metadata supplied by the sample provider rather than from assay-based typing. The full study reports these points: The amount of clinical and demographic metadata varied by source and participant and was provided uncurated.

In the prospective study, participants were roughly 18 to 100 years old, resided in about two dozen geographic areas of the United States, and were enrolled through a virtual design. In the prospective study, cohorts were assigned on the basis of participant-reported clinical history obtained from a screening survey and a study questionnaire. Exposed participants were defined as having been in contact with someone with a PCR-confirmed or clinician-diagnosed COVID-19 case within 2 weeks of study entry. Mobile phlebotomists in the prospective study collected whole blood, serum and a nasopharyngeal or oropharyngeal swab from every participant. Additional blood draws and questionnaires over a 2-month period could optionally be provided by prospective study participants. Prospective study blood samples were shipped either frozen or at room temperature before DNA extraction.

The sample consisted of PBMCs or T cells enriched from blood (not recorded which). The receptor was isolated from a woman in her fifties or sixties who had been exposed to COVID-19. Recombination connected TRBV7-2 to TRBJ1-5; possibly the D gene is TRBD1, per 5 matching bases. The encoded CDR3 is CASQGSINQPQHF. The DNA is as follows: TGTGCCAGCCAGGGATCCATCAATCAGCCCCAGCATTTT.